This T cell receptor beta chain appears in the sequencing data of a study of blood T cell repertoires in COVID-19. About the research overall: COVID-19 samples, acute and convalescent, were from the United States, Italy and Spain.

Germline V CDR1 and CDR2: MDHEN, SYDVKM. V lost 4 bases and J 8 bases, leaving 20 bases between the germline ends. The CDR3 loop spans 16 amino acids. Clones were read by immunoSEQ multiplex PCR, and TCRdb kept only the in-frame ones, dropping some. The sample lists around 300,000 clones, roughly 89% occurring once. Sequencing was performed on PBMCs or T cells enriched from blood (not recorded which). J is TRBJ1-4 and V is TRBV28, with a possible D match to TRBD1 (5 bases). The TCR originated in a woman aged 55-75 years who had recovered from COVID-19. The CDR3 protein is CASSSPLGRVEEKLFF. CDR3 DNA: TGTGCCAGCAGTTCTCCTCTGGGGCGAGTTGAGGAAAAACTGTTTTTT.